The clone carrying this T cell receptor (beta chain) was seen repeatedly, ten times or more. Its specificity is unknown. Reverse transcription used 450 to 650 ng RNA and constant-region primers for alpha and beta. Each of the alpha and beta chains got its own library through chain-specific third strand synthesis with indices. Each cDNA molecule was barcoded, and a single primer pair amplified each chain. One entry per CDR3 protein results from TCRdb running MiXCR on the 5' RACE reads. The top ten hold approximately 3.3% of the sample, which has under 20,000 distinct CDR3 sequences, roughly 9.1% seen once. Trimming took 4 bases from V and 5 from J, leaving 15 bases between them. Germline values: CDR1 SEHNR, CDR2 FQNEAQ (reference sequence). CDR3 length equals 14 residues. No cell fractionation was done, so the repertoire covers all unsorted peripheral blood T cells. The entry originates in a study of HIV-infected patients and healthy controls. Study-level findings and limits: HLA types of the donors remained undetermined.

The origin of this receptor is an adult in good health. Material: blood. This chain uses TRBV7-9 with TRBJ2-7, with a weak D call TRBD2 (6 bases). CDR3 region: CASSSGRGVDEQYF. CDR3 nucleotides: TGTGCCAGCAGCTCCGGGAGAGGGGTTGACGAGCAGTACTTC.